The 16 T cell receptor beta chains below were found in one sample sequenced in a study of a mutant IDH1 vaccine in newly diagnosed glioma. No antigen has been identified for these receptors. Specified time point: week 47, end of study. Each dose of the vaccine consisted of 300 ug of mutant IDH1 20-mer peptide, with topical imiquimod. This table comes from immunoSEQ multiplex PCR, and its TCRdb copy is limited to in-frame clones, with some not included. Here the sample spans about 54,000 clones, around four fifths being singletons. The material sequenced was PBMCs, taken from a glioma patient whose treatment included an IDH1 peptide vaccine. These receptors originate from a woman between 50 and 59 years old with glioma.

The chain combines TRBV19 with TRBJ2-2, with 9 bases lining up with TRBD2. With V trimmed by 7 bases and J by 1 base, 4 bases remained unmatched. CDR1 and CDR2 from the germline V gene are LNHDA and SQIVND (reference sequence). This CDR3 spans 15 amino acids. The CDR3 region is CASTQTSGNTGELFF. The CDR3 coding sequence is TGTGCCAGTACACAGACTAGCGGGAACACCGGGGAGCTGTTTTTT.

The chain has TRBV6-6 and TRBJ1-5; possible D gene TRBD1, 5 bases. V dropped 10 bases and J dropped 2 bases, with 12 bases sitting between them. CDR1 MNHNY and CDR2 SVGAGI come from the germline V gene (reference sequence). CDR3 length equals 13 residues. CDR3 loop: CATSQGGNQPQHF. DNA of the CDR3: TGTGCCACCTCCCAGGGTGGCAATCAGCCCCAGCATTTT.

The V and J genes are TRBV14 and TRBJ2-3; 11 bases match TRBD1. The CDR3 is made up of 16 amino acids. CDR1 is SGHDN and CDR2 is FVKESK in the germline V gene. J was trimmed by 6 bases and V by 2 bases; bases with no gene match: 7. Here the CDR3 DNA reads TGTGCCAGCAGCCAATTCGGACAGGGGGCGGAGGATACGCAGTATTTT. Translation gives CASSQFGQGAEDTQYF.

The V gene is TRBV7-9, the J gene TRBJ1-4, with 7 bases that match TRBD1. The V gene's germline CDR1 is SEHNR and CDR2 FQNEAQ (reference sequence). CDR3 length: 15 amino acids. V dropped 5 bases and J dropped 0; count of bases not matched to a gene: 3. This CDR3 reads CASSRQGATNEKLFF. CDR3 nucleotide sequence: TGTGCCAGCAGCCGACAGGGCGCAACTAATGAAAAACTGTTTTTT.

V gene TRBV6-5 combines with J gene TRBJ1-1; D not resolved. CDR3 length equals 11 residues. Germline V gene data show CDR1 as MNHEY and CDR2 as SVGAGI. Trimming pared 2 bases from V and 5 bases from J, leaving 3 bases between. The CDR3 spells CASSYGTEAFF. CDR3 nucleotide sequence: TGTGCCAGCAGTTACGGTACTGAAGCTTTCTTT.

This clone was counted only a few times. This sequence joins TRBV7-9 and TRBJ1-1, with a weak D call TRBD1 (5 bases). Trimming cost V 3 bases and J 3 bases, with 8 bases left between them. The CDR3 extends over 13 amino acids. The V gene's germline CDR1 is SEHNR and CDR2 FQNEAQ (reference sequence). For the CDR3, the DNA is TGTGCCAGCAGCTTTTCAGGGTACACTGAAGCTTTCTTT. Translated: CASSFSGYTEAFF.

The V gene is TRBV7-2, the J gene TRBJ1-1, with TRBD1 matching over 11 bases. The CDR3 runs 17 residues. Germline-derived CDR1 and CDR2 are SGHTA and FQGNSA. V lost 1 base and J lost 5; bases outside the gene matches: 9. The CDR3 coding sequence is TGTGCCAGCAGCTTAGTGGCTCGGACAGGGGGCTGGACTGAAGCTTTCTTT. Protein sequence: CASSLVARTGGWTEAFF. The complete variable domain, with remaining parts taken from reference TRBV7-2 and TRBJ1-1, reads GAGVSQSPSNKVTEKGKDVELRCDPISGHTALYWYRQSLGQGLEFLIYFQGNSAPDKSGLPSDRFSAERTGGSVSTLTIQRTQQEDSAVYLCASSLVARTGGWTEAFFGQGTRLTVV.

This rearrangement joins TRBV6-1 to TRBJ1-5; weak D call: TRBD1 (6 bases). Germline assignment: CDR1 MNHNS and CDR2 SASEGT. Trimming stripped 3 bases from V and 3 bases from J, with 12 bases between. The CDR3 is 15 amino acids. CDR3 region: CASSDTGLVNQPQHF. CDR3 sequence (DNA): TGTGCCAGCAGTGATACAGGGTTGGTCAATCAGCCCCAGCATTTT.

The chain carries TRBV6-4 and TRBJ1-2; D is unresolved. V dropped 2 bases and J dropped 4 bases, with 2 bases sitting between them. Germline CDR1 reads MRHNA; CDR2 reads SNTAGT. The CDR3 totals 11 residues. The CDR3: CASSDAYGYTF. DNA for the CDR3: TGTGCCAGCAGTGACGCCTATGGCTACACCTTC.

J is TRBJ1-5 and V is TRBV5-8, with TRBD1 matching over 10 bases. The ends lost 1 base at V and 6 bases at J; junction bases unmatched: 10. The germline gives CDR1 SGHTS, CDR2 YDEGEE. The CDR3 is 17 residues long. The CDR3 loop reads CASSLTTGGAGGQPQHF. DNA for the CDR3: TGTGCCAGCAGCTTGACGACAGGGGGCGCGGGGGGTCAGCCCCAGCATTTT. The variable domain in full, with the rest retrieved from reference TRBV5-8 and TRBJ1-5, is EAGVTQSPTHLIKTRGQQATLRCSPISGHTSVYWYQQALGLGLQFLLWYDEGEERNRGNFPPRFSGRQFPNYSSELNVNALELEDSALYLCASSLTTGGAGGQPQHFGDGTRLSIL.

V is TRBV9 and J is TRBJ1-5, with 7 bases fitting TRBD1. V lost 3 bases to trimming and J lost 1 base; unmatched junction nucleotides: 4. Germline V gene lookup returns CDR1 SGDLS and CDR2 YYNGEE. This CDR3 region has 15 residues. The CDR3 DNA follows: TGTGCCAGCAGCGAACAGGGGCAGAGCAATCAGCCCCAGCATTTT. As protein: CASSEQGQSNQPQHF.

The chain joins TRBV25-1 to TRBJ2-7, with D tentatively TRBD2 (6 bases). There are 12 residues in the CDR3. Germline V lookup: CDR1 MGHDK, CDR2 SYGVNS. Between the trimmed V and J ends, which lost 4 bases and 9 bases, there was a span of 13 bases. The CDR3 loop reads CASSGRGGVQYF. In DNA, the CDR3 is TGTGCCAGCAGTGGGAGGGGCGGGGTGCAGTACTTC.

In nucleotides, the CDR3 is TGCGCCAGCAGAGACGGGGGATCGAACACCGGGGAGCTGTTTTTT. Translated: CASRDGGSNTGELFF. This rearrangement joins TRBV5-1 to TRBJ2-2, with D maybe TRBD2 (6 bases). V gave up 5 bases and J gave up 0 bases, with 11 bases separating them. The CDR3 totals 15 residues. Germline CDR1 and CDR2: SGHRS and YFSETQ. The whole variable domain, filled in from reference TRBV5-1 and TRBJ2-2, reads KAGVTQTPRYLIKTRGQQVTLSCSPISGHRSVSWYQQTPGQGLQFLFEYFSETQRNKGNFPGRFSGRQFSNSRSEMNVSTLELGDSALYLCASRDGGSNTGELFFGEGSRLTVL.

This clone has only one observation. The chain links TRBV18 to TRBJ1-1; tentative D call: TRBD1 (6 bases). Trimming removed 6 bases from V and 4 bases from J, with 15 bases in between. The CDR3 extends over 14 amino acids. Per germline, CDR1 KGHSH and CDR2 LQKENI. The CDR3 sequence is CASSQQGRSTEAFF. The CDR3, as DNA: TGTGCCAGCTCCCAACAGGGTAGGAGCACTGAAGCTTTCTTT.

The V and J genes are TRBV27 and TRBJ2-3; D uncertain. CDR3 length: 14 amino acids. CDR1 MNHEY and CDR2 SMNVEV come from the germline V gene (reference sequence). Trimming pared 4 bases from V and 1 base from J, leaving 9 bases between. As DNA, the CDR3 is TGTGCCAGCAGTTCCCCCTGGGGCACAGATACGCAGTATTTT. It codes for CASSSPWGTDTQYF.

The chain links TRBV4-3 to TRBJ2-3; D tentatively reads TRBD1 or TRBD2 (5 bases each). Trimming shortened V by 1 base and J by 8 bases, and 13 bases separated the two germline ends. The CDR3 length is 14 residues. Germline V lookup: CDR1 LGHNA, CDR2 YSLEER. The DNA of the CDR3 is TGCGCCAGCAGCCAAGGGGGGTGGACGGCTACGCAGTATTTT. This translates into CASSQGGWTATQYF.